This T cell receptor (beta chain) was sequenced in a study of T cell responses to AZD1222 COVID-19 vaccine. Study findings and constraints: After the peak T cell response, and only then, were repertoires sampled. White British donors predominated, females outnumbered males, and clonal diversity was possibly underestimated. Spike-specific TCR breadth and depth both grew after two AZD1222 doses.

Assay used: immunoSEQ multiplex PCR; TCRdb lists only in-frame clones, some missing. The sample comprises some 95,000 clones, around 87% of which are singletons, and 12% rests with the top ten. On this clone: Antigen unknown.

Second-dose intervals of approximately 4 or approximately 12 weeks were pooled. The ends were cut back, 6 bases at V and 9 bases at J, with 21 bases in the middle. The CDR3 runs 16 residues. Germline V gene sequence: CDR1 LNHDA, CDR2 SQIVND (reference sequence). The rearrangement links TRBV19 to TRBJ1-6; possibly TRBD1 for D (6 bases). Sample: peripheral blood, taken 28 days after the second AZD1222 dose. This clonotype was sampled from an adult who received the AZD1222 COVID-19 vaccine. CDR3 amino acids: CASRWRGGYTGSPLHF. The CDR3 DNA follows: TGTGCCAGTAGATGGAGGGGGGGCTATACAGGTTCACCCCTCCACTTT.